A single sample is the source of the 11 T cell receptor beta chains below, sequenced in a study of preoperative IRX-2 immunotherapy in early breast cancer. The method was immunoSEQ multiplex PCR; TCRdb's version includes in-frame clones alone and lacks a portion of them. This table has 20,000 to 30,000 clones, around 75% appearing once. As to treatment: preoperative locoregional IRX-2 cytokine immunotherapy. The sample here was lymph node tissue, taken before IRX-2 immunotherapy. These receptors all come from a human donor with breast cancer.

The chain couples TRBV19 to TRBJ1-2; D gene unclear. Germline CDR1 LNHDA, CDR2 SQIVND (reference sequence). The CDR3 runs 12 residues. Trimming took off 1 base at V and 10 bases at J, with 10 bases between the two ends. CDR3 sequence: CASSIGREAYTF. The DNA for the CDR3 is TGTGCCAGTAGTATAGGACGCGAGGCCTACACCTTC.

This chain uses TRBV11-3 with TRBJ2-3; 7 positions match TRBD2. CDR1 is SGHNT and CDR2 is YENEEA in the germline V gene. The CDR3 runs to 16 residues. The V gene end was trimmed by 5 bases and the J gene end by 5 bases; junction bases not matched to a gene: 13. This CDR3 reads CASSQGVAGERDTQYF. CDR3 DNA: TGTGCCAGCAGCCAAGGGGTTGCGGGGGAGAGAGATACGCAGTATTTT. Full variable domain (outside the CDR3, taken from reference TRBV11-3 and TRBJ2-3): EAGVVQSPRYKIIEKKQPVAFWCNPISGHNTLYWYLQNLGQGPELLIRYENEEAVDDSQLPKDRFSAERLKGVDSTLKIQPAELGDSAVYLCASSQGVAGERDTQYFGPGTRLTVL.

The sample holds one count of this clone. CDR3 in DNA: TGTGCCTATCGGACCGGGGTCACTAATGAAAAACTGTTTTTT. It yields the protein CAYRTGVTNEKLFF. The chain links TRBV30 to TRBJ1-4; unclear D gene. Trimming shortened V by 7 bases and J by 2 bases, and 14 bases separated the two germline ends. CDR1 and CDR2 (germline): GTSNPN, SVGIG (reference sequence). This CDR3 contains 14 residues.

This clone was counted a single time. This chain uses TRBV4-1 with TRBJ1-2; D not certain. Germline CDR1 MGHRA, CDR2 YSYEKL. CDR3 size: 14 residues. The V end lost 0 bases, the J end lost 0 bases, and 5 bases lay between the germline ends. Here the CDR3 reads CASSQDPANYGYTF. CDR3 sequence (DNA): TGCGCCAGCAGCCAAGATCCAGCTAACTATGGCTACACCTTC.

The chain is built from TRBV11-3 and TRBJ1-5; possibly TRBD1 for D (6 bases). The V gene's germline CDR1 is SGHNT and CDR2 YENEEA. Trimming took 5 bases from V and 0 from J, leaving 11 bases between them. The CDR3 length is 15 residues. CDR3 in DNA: TGTGCCAGCAGCCCGGACAGTTATAGCAATCAGCCCCAGCATTTT. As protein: CASSPDSYSNQPQHF.

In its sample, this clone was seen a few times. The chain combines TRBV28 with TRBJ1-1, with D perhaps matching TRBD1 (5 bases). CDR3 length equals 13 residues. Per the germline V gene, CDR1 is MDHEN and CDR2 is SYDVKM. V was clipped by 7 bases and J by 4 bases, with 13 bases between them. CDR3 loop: CASNLGPSTEAFF. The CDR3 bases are TGTGCCAGCAACCTGGGACCCAGCACTGAAGCTTTCTTT.

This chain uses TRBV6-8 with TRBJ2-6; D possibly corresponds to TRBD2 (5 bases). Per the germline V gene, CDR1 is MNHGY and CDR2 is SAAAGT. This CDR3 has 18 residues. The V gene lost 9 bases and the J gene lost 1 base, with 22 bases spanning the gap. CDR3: CARLEVRQRGSGANVLTF. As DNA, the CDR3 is TGTGCCAGGTTGGAAGTCAGACAACGGGGTTCTGGGGCCAACGTCCTGACTTTC.

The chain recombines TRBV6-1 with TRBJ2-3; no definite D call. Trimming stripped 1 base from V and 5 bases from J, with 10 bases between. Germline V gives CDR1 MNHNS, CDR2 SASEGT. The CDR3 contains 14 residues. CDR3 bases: TGTGCCAGCAGTGAAGTGGTCCTGGGAGATACGCAGTATTTT. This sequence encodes CASSEVVLGDTQYF.

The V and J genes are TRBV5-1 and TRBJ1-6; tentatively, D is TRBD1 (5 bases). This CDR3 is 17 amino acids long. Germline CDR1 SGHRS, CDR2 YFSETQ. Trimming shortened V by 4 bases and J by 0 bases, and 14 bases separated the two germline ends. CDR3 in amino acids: CASSPLGGSSYNSPLHF. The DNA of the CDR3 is TGCGCCAGCAGCCCCCTCGGGGGGAGCTCCTATAATTCACCCCTCCACTTT.

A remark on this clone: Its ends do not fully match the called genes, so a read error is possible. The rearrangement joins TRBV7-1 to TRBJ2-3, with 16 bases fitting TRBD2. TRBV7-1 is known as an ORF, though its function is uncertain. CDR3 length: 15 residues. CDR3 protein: CASSPGTSGGATQYF. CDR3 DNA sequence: TGTGCTAGCAGCCCGGGGACTAGCGGGGGGGCCACGCAGTATTTT.

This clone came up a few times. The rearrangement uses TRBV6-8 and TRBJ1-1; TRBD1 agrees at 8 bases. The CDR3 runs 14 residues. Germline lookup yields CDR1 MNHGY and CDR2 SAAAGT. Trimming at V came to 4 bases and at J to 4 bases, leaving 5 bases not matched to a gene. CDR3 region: CASSLEGTGTEAFF. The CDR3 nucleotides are TGTGCCAGCAGTTTGGAAGGGACAGGCACTGAAGCTTTCTTT.